This section outlines one T cell receptor (beta chain) sequence together with its context. Antigen specificity is unknown. Libraries of TRB cDNA were made by 5' RACE and carried UMIs. Using the 5' RACE reads, TCRdb records one entry per CDR3 protein without DNA. There are 90,000 to 150,000 distinct CDR3 sequences in the sample, with less than 0.4% held by the top ten. This entry is derived from a study of CXCR3-negative and CXCR3-positive naive CD8 T cells. Sorting yielded triplicates of 300,000 cells for each CD8+ T cell subset. Among CD8+ T cells, naive ones were CD45RO-CCR7+CD27+CD95-. Whole-study results and caveats: The study found more hydrophobic TRB CDR3s in CXCR3-positive naive cells than in CXCR3-negative naive cells. With respect to TRBV-TRBJ usage, naive CXCR3-negative and CXCR3-positive cells were similar; memory differed. CXCR3 expression partially decreased after cryopreservation; most assays used fresh PBMCs.

This CDR3 is built from 16 residues. Germline V gene data show CDR1 as SSHAT and CDR2 as FNYEAQ (reference sequence). This rearrangement joins TRBV7-7 to TRBJ2-2; TCRdb's D call of TRBD1 is untestable without DNA. The sequence was obtained from a human donor in good health. Some clones in this sample may be carry-over from other donors' samples. Sample: naive CXCR3+ CD8+ T cells from blood. Subset noted: CD45RO-CCR7+CD27+CD95- naive CD8+ T cells expressing CXCR3 (TNR3+). CDR3 region: CASSQPHRGGTGELFF.